This record covers a single T cell receptor beta chain. The CDR3 extends over 14 amino acids. V was pared by 3 bases and J by 5 bases, with 13 bases between. From germline, CDR1 is SGHVS and CDR2 FQNEAQ. These data are taken from a study of blood T cell repertoires in COVID-19. Across the whole study: Acute and convalescent COVID-19 specimens originated in the United States, Italy and Spain. PBMCs, B-cell-depleted T cells, or T cells were the source of the cDNA or gDNA that made up the material.

Original handling: Nucleated cell counts were estimated from reference gene primer amplification. Data came from immunoSEQ multiplex PCR; TCRdb stores just in-frame clones and leaves some out. Clone size and the V and J calls come from that table; the DNA yielded D and trimming. This table holds 68,000 or so clones, about 86% found once. The source is a man aged 50-59 years with acute or convalescent COVID-19. Sequenced sample: peripheral blood. The rearrangement links TRBV7-8 to TRBJ1-2, with unresolved D. This CDR3 is CASSFRNDVYGYTF. CDR3 coding DNA: TGTGCCAGCAGCTTCAGGAACGACGTTTATGGCTACACCTTC.